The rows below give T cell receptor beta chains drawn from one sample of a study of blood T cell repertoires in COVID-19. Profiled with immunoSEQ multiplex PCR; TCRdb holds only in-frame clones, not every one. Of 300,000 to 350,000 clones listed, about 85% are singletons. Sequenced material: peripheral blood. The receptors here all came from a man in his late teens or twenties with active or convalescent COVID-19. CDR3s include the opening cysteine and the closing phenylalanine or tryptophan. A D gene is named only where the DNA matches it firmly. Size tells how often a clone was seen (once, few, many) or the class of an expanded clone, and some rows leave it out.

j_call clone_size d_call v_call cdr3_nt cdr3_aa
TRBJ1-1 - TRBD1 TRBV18 TGTGCCAGCTCACCGGGAACAGGGGCTGAAGCTTTCTTT CASSPGTGAEAFF
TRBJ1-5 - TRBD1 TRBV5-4 TGTGCCACCGGGTCAGGGGGCGCGGGGAATCAGCCCCAGCATTTT CATGSGGAGNQPQHF
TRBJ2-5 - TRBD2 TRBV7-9 TGTGCCAGCAGCCCCAGACTAGCGAACGTCGAGACCCAGTACTTC CASSPRLANVETQYF
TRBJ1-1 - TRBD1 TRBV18 TGTGCCAGCTCACCAGGAGACAGGGTGACGAACACTGAAGCTTTCTTT CASSPGDRVTNTEAFF
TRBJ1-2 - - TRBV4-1 TGCGCCAGCAGCCAAGATTCCCAGGATAACTATGGCTACACCTTC CASSQDSQDNYGYTF
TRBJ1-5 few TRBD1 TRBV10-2 TGCGCCAGCAGTAAGGGACAGGGACAGCCCCAGCATTTT CASSKGQGQPQHF
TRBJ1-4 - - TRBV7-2 TGTGCCAGCAGCCAACAGGGTAGATGGACTAATGAAAAACTGTTTTTT CASSQQGRWTNEKLFF
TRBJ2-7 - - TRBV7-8 TGTGCCAGCAGCTTAGGGCTAGCTGGCTACGAGCAGTACTTC CASSLGLAGYEQYF
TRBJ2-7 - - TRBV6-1 TGTGCCAGCAGTGAAATCATCGTTCCAGGCCAACCCTACGAGCAGTACTTC CASSEIIVPGQPYEQYF
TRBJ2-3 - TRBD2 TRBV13 TGTGCCAGCAGCTTCTCGGCGGGAGGTGACACAGATACGCAGTATTTT CASSFSAGGDTDTQYF
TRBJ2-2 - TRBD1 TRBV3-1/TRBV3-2 TGTGCCAGCAGCCCCACAGGGGGAGTGTCCGGGGAGCTGTTTTTT CASSPTGGVSGELFF
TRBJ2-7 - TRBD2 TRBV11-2 TGTGCCAGCAGACCTATGACTAGCGGGAGTCTTCACGAGCAGTACTTC CASRPMTSGSLHEQYF
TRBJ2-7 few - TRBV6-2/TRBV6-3 TGTGCCAGCAGTTATTCGGGAGTCGGCGAGCAGTACTTC CASSYSGVGEQYF
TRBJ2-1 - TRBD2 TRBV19 TGTGCCAGTAAACCGATGGTAGCGGGATTATACAATGAGCAGTTCTTC CASKPMVAGLYNEQFF
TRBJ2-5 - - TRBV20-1 TGCAGTGCTAGTTCGGGTTATGTCGGTGAGACCCAGTACTTC CSASSGYVGETQYF
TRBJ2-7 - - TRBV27 TGTGCCAGCAGTTTGTTAGGAAGGGGGTATGAGCAGTACTTC CASSLLGRGYEQYF
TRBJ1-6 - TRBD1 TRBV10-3 TGTGCCACCCACCCGGAGGACAGGGTGGATAATTCACCCCTCCACTTT CATHPEDRVDNSPLHF
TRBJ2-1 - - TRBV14 TGTGCCAGCAGCTTAACCGGGACTTGGGGTTCAGAGCAGTTCTTC CASSLTGTWGSEQFF
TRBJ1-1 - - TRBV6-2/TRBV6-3 TGTGCCAGCAGTTTTCCGTTCGCAGATGTGAACACTGAAGCTTTCTTT CASSFPFADVNTEAFF
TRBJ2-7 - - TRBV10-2 TGCGCCAGCAGTGGGCAGGGTTACGAGCAGTACTTC CASSGQGYEQYF
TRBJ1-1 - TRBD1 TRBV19 TGTGCCAGTAGTAGCACAGGGGACACTGAAGCTTTCTTT CASSSTGDTEAFF
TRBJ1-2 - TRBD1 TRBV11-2 TGTGCCAGCAGCTTAGGAGCAGGGGGCCCTTCCTATGGCTACACCTTC CASSLGAGGPSYGYTF
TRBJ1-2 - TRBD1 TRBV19 TGTGCCAGTAGCTATGAGGGGACAGGGCACTATGGCTACACCTTC CASSYEGTGHYGYTF
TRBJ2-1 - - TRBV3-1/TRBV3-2 TGTGCCAGCAGCCGTAGCGTTAGTGAGCAGTTCTTC CASSRSVSEQFF
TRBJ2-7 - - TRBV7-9 TGTGCCACCGGGATGGTTGGCTACGAGCAGTACTTC CATGMVGYEQYF
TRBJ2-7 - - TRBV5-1 TGCGCCAGCAGCTTGGACCGGTCCTCCTACGAGCAGTACTTC CASSLDRSSYEQYF
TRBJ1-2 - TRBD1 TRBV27 TGTGCCAGCAGTTTACAGGGGGACGGCTATGGCTACACCTTC CASSLQGDGYGYTF
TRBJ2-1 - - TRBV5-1 TGCGCCAGCAGCTTGGTTTCGACTAACCTATACAATGAGCAGTTCTTC CASSLVSTNLYNEQFF
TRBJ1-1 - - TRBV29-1 TGCAGCGTTGAAGTAACAGGGCAGCACACTGAAGCTTTCTTT CSVEVTGQHTEAFF
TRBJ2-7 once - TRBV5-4 TGTGCCAGCAGCTTTGGCGCGGGACCTTACGAGCAGTACTTC CASSFGAGPYEQYF
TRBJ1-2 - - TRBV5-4 TGTGCCAGCAGCTGGGGCGGGGTTGGGGGCTACACCTTC CASSWGGVGGYTF
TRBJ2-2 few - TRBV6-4 TGTGCCAGCAGTGACTCCGAAGGAGGGAGCGGGGAGCTGTTTTTT CASSDSEGGSGELFF
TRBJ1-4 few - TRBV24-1 TGTGCCACCGCCCGGAGCCAGGGGAGTGAAAAACTGTTTTTT CATARSQGSEKLFF
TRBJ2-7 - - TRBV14 TGTGCCAGCAGCCAAGTTCTCCCGGGGGTCGTCAACGAGCAGTACTTC CASSQVLPGVVNEQYF
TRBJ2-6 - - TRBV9 TGTGCCAGCAAAAGCGGATTCTCTGGGGCCAACGTCCTGACTTTC CASKSGFSGANVLTF
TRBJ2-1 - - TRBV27 TGTGCCAGCAGTAGGGGTCAGCGCAATGAGCAGTTCTTC CASSRGQRNEQFF
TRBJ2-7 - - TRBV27 TGTGCCAGCAGTTCCATCTTACTCTCGGGGGAGCTCACCTACGAGCAGTACTTC CASSSILLSGELTYEQYF
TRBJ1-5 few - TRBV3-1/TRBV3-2 TGTGCCAGCAGCCAAGGGGGTGGAGGGGCGGTCCAGCCCCAGCATTTT CASSQGGGGAVQPQHF
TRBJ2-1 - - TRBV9 TGTGCCAGCAGCGCCCGCGCGAACTACAATGAGCAGTTCTTC CASSARANYNEQFF
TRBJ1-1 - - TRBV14 TGTGCCAGCAGCCACCTACCGAACACTGAAGCTTTCTTT CASSHLPNTEAFF
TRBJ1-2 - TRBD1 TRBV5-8 TGTGCCAGCAGCCGTATAATAGGGGGCTCGGACTATGGCTACACCTTC CASSRIIGGSDYGYTF
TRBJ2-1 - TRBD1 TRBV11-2 TGTGCCAGCAGCTTAGTGGACAGGGGCTATGAGCAGTTCTTC CASSLVDRGYEQFF
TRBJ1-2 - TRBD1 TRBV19 TGTGCCAGTAGTATAGGGACAGGGGCTGGCTACACCTTC CASSIGTGAGYTF
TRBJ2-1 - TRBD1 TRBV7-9 TGTGCCAGCAGCTCGTCCGGGACAGAATACAATGAGCAGTTCTTC CASSSSGTEYNEQFF
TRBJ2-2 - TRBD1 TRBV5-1 TGCGCCAACGCGACAGGGGGCGATCGAACCGGGGAGCTGTTTTTT CANATGGDRTGELFF
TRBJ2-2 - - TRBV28 TGTGCCAGCAGCCCGCCGATAGTCGGGGAGCTGTTTTTT CASSPPIVGELFF
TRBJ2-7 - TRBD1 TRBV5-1 TGCGCCAGCAGCCCCGGACAGGGGTACGGATCCTACGAGCAGTACTTC CASSPGQGYGSYEQYF
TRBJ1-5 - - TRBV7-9 TGTGCCAGCAGCTTAGGTGGAGGGAATCAGCCCCAGCATTTT CASSLGGGNQPQHF
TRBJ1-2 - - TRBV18 TGTGCCAGCTCGCATAGCTCGGGTCGGTATGGCTACACCTTC CASSHSSGRYGYTF
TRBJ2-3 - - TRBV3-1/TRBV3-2 TGTGCCAGCAGCTCGAGATCTCAGGGTCCCACAGATACGCAGTATTTT CASSSRSQGPTDTQYF
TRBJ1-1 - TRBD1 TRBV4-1 TGCGCCAGCAGCCCCGGACAGGGTCGAGCCTTGAACACTGAAGCTTTCTTT CASSPGQGRALNTEAFF
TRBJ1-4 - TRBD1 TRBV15 TGTGCCACCAGCAGAGACCTGGGGACAGGGGAAAAACTGTTTTTT CATSRDLGTGEKLFF
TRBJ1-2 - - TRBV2 TGTGCCAGCAGTGAGGGGCAGGGGCGGGACTATGGCTACACCTTC CASSEGQGRDYGYTF
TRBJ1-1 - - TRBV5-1 TGCGCCAGCAGTAAGGTAGGGACAATAGGCAAAGGCACTGAAGCTTTCTTT CASSKVGTIGKGTEAFF
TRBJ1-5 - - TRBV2 TGTGCCAGCAGTGAATACGGGGAACTTGGTCAGCCCCAGCATTTT CASSEYGELGQPQHF
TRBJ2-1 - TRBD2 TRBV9 TGTGCCAGCAGCGTAGCTCCGACGGGAGGGGAATACAATGAGCAGTTCTTC CASSVAPTGGEYNEQFF